The rows below give T cell receptor beta chains drawn from one sample of a study of blood T cell repertoires in COVID-19. Using immunoSEQ multiplex PCR, the repertoire was profiled, and TCRdb retains in-frame clones only, with some absent. The sample yields 150,000 to 200,000 clones, 75% to 85% seen once. The sequenced sample consisted of PBMCs or T cells enriched from blood (not recorded which). These receptors all come from a middle-aged man who had recovered from COVID-19. The CDR3 runs from the conserved cysteine through the conserved F or W.

TRBV5-1,TRBJ1-4,CASSGGHTNEKLFF
TRBV25-1,TRBJ2-5,CASSGTGTIGSPQETQYF
TRBV9,TRBJ1-2,CASSVVEGGYGYTF
TRBV7-2,TRBJ1-2,CASSLYRGDYGYTF
TRBV6-1,TRBJ2-3,CASSDTLVLTDTQYF
TRBV7-3,TRBJ2-5,CASSPTGGVETQYF
TRBV30,TRBJ2-1,CAHGGSYNEQFF
TRBV5-1,TRBJ2-3,CASSSSGGPFSTDTQYF
TRBV30,TRBJ1-1,CAWSYGGTEAFF
TRBV5-1,TRBJ2-2,CASEQVPNTGELFF
TRBV2,TRBJ2-2,CAGREQGDLNTGELFF
TRBV2,TRBJ1-2,CASRSEYYGYTF
TRBV21-1,TRBJ1-2,CASSKAPDRGFICYGYTF
TRBV4-1,TRBJ1-2,CASSHGREIYGYTF